This TCR beta chain was identified in a study of shared clonotypes between healthy human individuals. General observations from the study: Only blood underwent sampling, and tissue repertoires likely differ.

Sequencing used immunoSEQ multiplex PCR; TCRdb keeps in-frame clones, though not all of them. The sample consists of around 2.5 million clones, roughly 93% of them appearing once. The CDR3 extends over 17 amino acids. As regards this clone: No antigen is known for it.

Material: naive CD4+ T cells from PBMCs. The subset was: CD45RA+ positively selected. The V call is TRBV21-1, the J call TRBJ2-7; the table's D call, TRBD2, has no DNA check behind it. TRBV21-1 represents a pseudogene. This TCR derives from a young man in good health. Some clones in this sample may be carry-over from other donors' samples. CDR3 protein: CASSKVAGQLPTYEQYF. The CDR3, as DNA: TGTGCCAGCAGCAAAGTGGCGGGGCAGTTACCAACCTACGAGCAGTACTTC.